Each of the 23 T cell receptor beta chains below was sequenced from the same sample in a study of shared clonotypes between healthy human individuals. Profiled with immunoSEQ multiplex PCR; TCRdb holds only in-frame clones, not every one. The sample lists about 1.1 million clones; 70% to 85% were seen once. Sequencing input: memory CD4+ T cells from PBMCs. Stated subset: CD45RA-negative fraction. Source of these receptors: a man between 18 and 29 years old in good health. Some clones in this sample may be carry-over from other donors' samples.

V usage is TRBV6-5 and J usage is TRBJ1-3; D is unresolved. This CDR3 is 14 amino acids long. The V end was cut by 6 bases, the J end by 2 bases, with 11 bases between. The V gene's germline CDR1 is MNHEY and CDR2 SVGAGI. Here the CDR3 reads CASRPRVAGNTIYF. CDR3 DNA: TGTGCCAGCAGGCCTAGGGTGGCTGGAAACACCATATATTTT.

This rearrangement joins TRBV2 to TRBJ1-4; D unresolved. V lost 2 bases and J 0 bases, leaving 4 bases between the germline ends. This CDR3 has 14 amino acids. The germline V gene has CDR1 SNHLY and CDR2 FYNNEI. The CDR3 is CASSETTTNEKLFF. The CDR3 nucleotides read TGTGCCAGCAGTGAAACTACAACTAATGAAAAACTGTTTTTT.

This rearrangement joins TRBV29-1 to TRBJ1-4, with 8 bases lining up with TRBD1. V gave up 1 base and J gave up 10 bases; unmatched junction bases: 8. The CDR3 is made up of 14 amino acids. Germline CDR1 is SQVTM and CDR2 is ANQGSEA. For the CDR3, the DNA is TGCAGCGTTGAAGGTGTGACAGGGGCGGCAAAACTGTTTTTT. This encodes CSVEGVTGAAKLFF.

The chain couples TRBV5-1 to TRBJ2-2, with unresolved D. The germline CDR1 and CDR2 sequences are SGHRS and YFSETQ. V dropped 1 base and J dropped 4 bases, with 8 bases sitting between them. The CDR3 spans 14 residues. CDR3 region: CASSLIWGTGELFF. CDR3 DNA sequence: TGCGCCAGCAGCTTGATCTGGGGCACCGGGGAGCTGTTTTTT.

The CDR3 reads CASSLRLVIGNEQFF. The CDR3 bases are TGTGCCAGCAGCTTGAGGCTAGTAATAGGGAATGAGCAGTTCTTC. The chain joins TRBV7-2 to TRBJ2-1, with D unclear. V lost 3 bases, J lost 7 bases, and 16 bases lay in between. Germline V gives CDR1 SGHTA, CDR2 FQGNSA. There are 15 residues in the CDR3.

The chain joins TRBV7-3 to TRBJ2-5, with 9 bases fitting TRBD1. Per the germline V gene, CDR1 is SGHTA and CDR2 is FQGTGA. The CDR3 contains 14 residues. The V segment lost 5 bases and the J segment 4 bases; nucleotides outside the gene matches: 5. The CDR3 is CASSPVGQGETQYF. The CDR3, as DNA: TGTGCCAGCAGCCCCGTGGGACAGGGAGAGACCCAGTACTTC.

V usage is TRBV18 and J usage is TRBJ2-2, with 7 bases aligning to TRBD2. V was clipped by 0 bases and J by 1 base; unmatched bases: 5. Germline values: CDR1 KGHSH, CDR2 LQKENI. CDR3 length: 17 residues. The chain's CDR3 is CASSPPGPGGNTGELFF. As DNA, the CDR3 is TGTGCCAGCTCACCACCGGGTCCGGGAGGGAACACCGGGGAGCTGTTTTTT.

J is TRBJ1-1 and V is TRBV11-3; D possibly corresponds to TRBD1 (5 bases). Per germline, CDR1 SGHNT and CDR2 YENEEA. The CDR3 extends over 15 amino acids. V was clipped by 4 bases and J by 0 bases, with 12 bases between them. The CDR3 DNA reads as TGTGCCAGCAGCTCCGGGACGGACCTGAACACTGAAGCTTTCTTT. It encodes CASSSGTDLNTEAFF.

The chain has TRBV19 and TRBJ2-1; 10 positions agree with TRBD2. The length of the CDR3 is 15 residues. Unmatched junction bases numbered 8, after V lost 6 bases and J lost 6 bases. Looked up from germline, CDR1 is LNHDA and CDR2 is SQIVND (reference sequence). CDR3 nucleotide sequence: TGTGCCAGTAGGAGACCGGGACTAGCGAGCAATGAGCAGTTCTTC. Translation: CASRRPGLASNEQFF.

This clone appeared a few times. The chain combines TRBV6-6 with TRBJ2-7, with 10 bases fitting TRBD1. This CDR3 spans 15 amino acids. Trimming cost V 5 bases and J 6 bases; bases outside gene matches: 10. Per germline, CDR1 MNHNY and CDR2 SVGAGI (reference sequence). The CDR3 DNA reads TGTGCCAGCAGTGGGGGACAGGGGCCTCGAAGCGAGCAGTACTTC. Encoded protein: CASSGGQGPRSEQYF.

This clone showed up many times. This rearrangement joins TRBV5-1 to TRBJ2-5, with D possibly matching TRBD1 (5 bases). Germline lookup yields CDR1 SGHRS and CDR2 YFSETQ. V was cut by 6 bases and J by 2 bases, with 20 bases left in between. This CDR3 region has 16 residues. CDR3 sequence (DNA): TGCGCCAGCACCGCATTAGGGGTCTCCACTCAAGAGACCCAGTACTTC. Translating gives CASTALGVSTQETQYF.

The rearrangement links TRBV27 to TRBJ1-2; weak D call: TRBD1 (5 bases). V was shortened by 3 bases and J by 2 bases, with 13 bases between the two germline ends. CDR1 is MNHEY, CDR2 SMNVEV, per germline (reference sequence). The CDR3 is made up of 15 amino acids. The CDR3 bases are TGTGCCAGCAGTTTCTCGGGGACTTTGAACTATGGCTACACCTTC. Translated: CASSFSGTLNYGYTF.

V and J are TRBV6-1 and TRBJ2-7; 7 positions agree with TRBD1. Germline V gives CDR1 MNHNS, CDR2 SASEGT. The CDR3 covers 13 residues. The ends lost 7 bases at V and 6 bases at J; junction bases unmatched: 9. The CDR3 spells CASTPGQPLEQYF. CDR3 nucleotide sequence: TGTGCCAGCACCCCGGGACAGCCCCTCGAGCAGTACTTC.

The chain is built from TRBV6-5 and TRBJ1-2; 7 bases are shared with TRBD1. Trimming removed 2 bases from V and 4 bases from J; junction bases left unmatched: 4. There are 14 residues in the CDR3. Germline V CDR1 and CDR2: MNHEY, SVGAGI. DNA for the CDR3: TGTGCCAGCAGTTACGGCAGGGGGGTCTATGGCTACACCTTC. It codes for CASSYGRGVYGYTF.

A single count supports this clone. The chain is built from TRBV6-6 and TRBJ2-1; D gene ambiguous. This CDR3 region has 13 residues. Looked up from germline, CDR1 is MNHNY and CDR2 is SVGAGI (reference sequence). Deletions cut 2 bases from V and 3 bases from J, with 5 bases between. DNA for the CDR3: TGTGCCAGCAGTTACATCCTCTACAATGAGCAGTTCTTC. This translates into CASSYILYNEQFF.

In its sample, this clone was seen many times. The CDR3 DNA reads TGTGCCAGTAGTAACTACAGGGTTGGGGAAGCTTTCTTT. Encoded protein: CASSNYRVGEAFF. The chain is built from TRBV19 and TRBJ1-1; tentatively, D is TRBD1 (6 bases). Germline CDR1 reads LNHDA; CDR2 reads SQIVND (reference sequence). The CDR3 totals 13 residues. V lost 4 bases to trimming and J lost 8 bases, with 14 bases between them.

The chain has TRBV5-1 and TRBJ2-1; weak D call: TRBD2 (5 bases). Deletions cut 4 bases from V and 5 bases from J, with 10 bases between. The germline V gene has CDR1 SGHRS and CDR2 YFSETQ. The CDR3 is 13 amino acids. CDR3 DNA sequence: TGCGCCAGCAGCCGGACTGGGGACAATGAGCAGTTCTTC. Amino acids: CASSRTGDNEQFF.

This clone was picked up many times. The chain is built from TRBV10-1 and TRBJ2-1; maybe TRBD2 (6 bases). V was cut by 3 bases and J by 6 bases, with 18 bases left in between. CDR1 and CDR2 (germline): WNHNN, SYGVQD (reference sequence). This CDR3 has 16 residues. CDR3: CASSDPRVRDGNEQFF. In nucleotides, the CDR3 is TGCGCCAGCAGTGATCCGCGGGTGCGGGACGGCAATGAGCAGTTCTTC.

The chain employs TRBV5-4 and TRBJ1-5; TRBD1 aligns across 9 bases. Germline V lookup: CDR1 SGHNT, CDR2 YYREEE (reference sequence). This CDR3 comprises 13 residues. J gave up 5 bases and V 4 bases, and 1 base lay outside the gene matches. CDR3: CASSRDRDQPQHF. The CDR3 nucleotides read TGTGCCAGCAGCAGGGACAGGGATCAGCCCCAGCATTTT.

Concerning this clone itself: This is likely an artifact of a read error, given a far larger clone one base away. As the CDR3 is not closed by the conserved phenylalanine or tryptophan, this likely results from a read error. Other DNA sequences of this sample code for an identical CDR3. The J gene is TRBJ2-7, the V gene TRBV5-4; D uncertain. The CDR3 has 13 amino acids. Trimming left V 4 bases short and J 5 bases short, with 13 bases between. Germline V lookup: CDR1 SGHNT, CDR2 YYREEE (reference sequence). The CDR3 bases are TGTGCCAGCAGCCTCTCCTCCATCCACGAGCAGTACCTC. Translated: CASSLSSIHEQYL.

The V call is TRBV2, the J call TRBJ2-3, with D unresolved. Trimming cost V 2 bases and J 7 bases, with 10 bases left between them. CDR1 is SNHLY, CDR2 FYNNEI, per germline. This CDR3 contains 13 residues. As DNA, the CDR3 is TGTGCCAGCAGTGAACGAAGCACGAATACGCAGTATTTT. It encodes CASSERSTNTQYF.

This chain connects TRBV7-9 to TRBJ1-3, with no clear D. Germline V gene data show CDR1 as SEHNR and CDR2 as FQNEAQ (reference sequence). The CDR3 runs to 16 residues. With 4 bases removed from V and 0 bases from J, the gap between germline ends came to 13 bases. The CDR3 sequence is CASSSGRLFSGNTIYF. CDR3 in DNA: TGTGCCAGCAGCTCGGGCAGACTTTTCTCTGGAAACACCATATATTTT.

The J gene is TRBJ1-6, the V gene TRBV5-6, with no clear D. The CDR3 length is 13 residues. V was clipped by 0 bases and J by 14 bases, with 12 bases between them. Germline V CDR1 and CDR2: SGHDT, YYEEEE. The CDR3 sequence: CASSLGRSGTLHF. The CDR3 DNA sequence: TGTGCCAGCAGCTTGGGGAGGAGCGGGACCCTCCACTTT. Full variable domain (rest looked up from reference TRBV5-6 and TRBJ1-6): DAGVTQSPTHLIKTRGQQVTLRCSPKSGHDTVSWYQQALGQGPQFIFQYYEEEERQRGNFPDRFSGHQFPNYSSELNVNALLLGDSALYLCASSLGRSGTLHFGNGTRLTVT.